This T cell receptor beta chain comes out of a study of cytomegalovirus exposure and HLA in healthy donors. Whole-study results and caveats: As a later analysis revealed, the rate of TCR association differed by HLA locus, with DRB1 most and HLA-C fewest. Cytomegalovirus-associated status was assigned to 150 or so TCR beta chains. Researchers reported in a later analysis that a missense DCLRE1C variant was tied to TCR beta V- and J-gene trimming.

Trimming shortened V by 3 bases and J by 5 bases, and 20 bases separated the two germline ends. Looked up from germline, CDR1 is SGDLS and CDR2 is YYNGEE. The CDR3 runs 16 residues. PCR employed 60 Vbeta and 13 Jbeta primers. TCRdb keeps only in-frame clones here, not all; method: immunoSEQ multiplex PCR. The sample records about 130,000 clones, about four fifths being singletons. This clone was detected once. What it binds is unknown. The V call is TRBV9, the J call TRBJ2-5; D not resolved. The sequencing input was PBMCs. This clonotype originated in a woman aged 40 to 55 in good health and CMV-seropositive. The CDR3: CASSANPWLSRETQYF. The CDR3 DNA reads TGTGCCAGCAGCGCCAATCCCTGGTTATCCAGGGAGACCCAGTACTTC. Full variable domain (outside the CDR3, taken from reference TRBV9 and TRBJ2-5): DSGVTQTPKHLITATGQRVTLRCSPRSGDLSVYWYQQSLDQGLQFLIQYYNGEERAKGNILERFSAQQFPDLHSELNLSSLELGDSALYFCASSANPWLSRETQYFGPGTRLLVL.